The 23 T cell receptor beta chains listed next were all sequenced from one sample in a study of blood T cell repertoires in COVID-19. Using immunoSEQ multiplex PCR, the repertoire was profiled, and TCRdb retains in-frame clones only, with some absent. The table includes hundreds of thousands of clones, 75% to 85% detected once. Sequencing was done on a sample of peripheral blood. The source is a woman aged 25 to 45 with COVID-19, enrolled during active disease.

This chain connects TRBV4-3 to TRBJ2-5; D possibly corresponds to TRBD1 (7 bases). Per the germline V gene, CDR1 is LGHNA and CDR2 is YSLEER. Trimming removed 4 bases at V and 5 bases at J, with 17 bases between. The CDR3 runs to 15 residues. CDR3 sequence (DNA): TGCGCCAGCAGCCCTCGGACTACAGGGGAGGAGACCCAGTACTTC. Translated, it gives CASSPRTTGEETQYF.

This chain links TRBV18 with TRBJ1-3; 8 nucleotides match TRBD1. This CDR3 has 16 residues. J was trimmed by 0 bases and V by 3 bases; bases with no gene match: 4. CDR1 and CDR2 (germline): KGHSH, LQKENI. CDR3 DNA sequence: TGTGCCAGCTCACCGTGGACAGGGAGCTCTGGAAACACCATATATTTT. Translation: CASSPWTGSSGNTIYF.

This clone was recorded only once. The chain is built from TRBV6-1 and TRBJ2-1; TRBD2 matches 11 bases. CDR3 length equals 20 residues. The J segment lost 4 bases and the V segment lost 0 bases, leaving 14 bases of the junction unmatched. Germline lookup yields CDR1 MNHNS and CDR2 SASEGT. This chain's CDR3 is CASSEASQNLAGGRYNEQFF. The CDR3 DNA sequence: TGTGCCAGCAGTGAAGCGTCCCAAAACTTAGCGGGGGGGCGATACAATGAGCAGTTCTTC.

The chain uses TRBV7-9 and TRBJ2-1; 8 nucleotides match TRBD2. This CDR3 has 15 residues. CDR1 and CDR2 from the germline V gene are SEHNR and FQNEAQ (reference sequence). Trimming removed 2 bases from V and 9 bases from J; junction bases left unmatched: 9. The CDR3 here is CASSLLAGKGGEQFF. CDR3 nucleotide sequence: TGTGCCAGCAGCTTATTAGCGGGGAAAGGTGGTGAGCAGTTCTTC.

V is TRBV5-4 and J is TRBJ1-1; D might be TRBD1 (5 bases). This CDR3 has 13 amino acids. Germline assignment: CDR1 SGHNT and CDR2 YYREEE (reference sequence). V lost 6 bases and J lost 0, with 9 bases in between. CDR3: CASKGVMNTEAFF. The CDR3 bases are TGTGCCAGCAAAGGGGTTATGAACACTGAAGCTTTCTTT.

V usage is TRBV11-2 and J usage is TRBJ2-6; a possible D gene is TRBD1 (6 bases). Deletions cut 0 bases from V and 2 bases from J, with 8 bases between. Germline CDR1 is SGHAT and CDR2 is FQNNGV. This CDR3 is built from 16 residues. The CDR3 DNA reads as TGTGCCAGCAGCTTAGAAGGGGGAACTGGGGCCAACGTCCTGACTTTC. This gives the protein CASSLEGGTGANVLTF. Combining the CDR3 with reference TRBV11-2 and TRBJ2-6 gives the whole variable domain EAGVAQSPRYKIIEKRQSVAFWCNPISGHATLYWYQQILGQGPKLLIQFQNNGVVDDSQLPKDRFSAERLKGVDSTLKIQPAKLEDSAVYLCASSLEGGTGANVLTFGAGSRLTVL.

This chain links TRBV4-3 with TRBJ2-1; a possible D gene is TRBD1 (5 bases). The V end lost 1 base, the J end lost 9 bases, and 10 bases lay between the germline ends. This CDR3 has 13 residues. CDR1 is LGHNA, CDR2 YSLEER, per germline. CDR3: CASSQGGRFEQFF. CDR3 nucleotides: TGCGCCAGCAGCCAAGGGGGCAGGTTTGAGCAGTTCTTC.

This clone was picked up one time. This sequence joins TRBV9 and TRBJ2-3, with TRBD2 matching 8 bases. Germline values: CDR1 SGDLS, CDR2 YYNGEE. V lost 3 bases to trimming and J lost 4 bases; unmatched junction nucleotides: 10. The CDR3 is made up of 16 amino acids. The CDR3 loop is CASSERGGPGADTQYF. CDR3 DNA: TGTGCCAGCAGCGAACGCGGGGGGCCGGGGGCAGATACGCAGTATTTT.

DNA for the CDR3: TGTGCCAGCGGCGAGGGGGTTCTTAATGAAAAACTGTTTTTT. The encoded protein is CASGEGVLNEKLFF. This rearrangement joins TRBV19 to TRBJ1-4, with D possibly matching TRBD1 (6 bases). With 9 bases removed from V and 4 bases from J, the gap between germline ends came to 15 bases. CDR3 length: 14 amino acids. Germline loops: CDR1 LNHDA, CDR2 SQIVND (reference sequence).

This clone was seen a single time. This chain uses TRBV5-5 with TRBJ2-5; D perhaps matches TRBD1 (6 bases). Germline CDR1 and CDR2: SGHKS and YYEKEE (reference sequence). The CDR3 has 13 amino acids. Trimming took off 0 bases at V and 5 bases at J, with 8 bases between the two ends. This CDR3 is CASSLVGAETQYF. The CDR3 nucleotides are TGTGCCAGCAGCTTGGTGGGGGCTGAGACCCAGTACTTC.

This rearrangement joins TRBV3-1 (or the pseudogene TRBV3-2) to TRBJ2-2; 14 nucleotides line up with TRBD2. The CDR3 is 20 residues long. Germline V gives CDR1 LGHDT, CDR2 YNNKEL (reference sequence). The V segment lost 4 bases and the J segment 4 bases; nucleotides outside the gene matches: 14. CDR3 DNA: TGTGCCAGCAGCCCCTCCGAGAGACTAGCGGGGGGGTCGGGCACCGGGGAGCTGTTTTTT. This translates into CASSPSERLAGGSGTGELFF.

The gene calls are TRBV9 and TRBJ2-1, with a tentative D call TRBD2 (5 bases). CDR3 length: 15 residues. Germline-derived CDR1 and CDR2 are SGDLS and YYNGEE. V lost 0 bases and J 6 bases, leaving 13 bases between the germline ends. In DNA, the CDR3 is TGTGCCAGCAGCGTAGAGATCGGAGGCCGCAATGAGCAGTTCTTC. This sequence encodes CASSVEIGGRNEQFF.

The CDR3 nucleotides read TGCGCCAGCAGCCCCTCCCCCCCCACAGGGAGTGCAACTAATGAAAAACTGTTTTTT. Amino acid sequence: CASSPSPPTGSATNEKLFF. This chain links TRBV4-3 with TRBJ1-4, with a weak D call TRBD1 (6 bases). Trimming took off 4 bases at V and 0 bases at J, with 21 bases between the two ends. The CDR3 contains 19 residues. Germline lookup yields CDR1 LGHNA and CDR2 YSLEER.

This clone occurred once. This chain connects TRBV3-1 (or the pseudogene TRBV3-2) to TRBJ2-1; 12 nucleotides line up with TRBD2. This CDR3 comprises 20 residues. After removal of 0 bases from V and 4 bases from J, the junction contained 13 bases not matched to a gene. Germline CDR1 and CDR2: LGHDT and YNNKEL (reference sequence). The CDR3 coding sequence is TGTGCCAGCAGCCAAGATTGGCCTAGCGGGAGGGCCGAGAATTACAATGAGCAGTTCTTC. Translating gives CASSQDWPSGRAENYNEQFF.

The chain carries TRBV5-4 and TRBJ2-1, with 7 positions matching TRBD2. The CDR3 covers 15 residues. CDR1 and CDR2 from the germline V gene are SGHNT and YYREEE (reference sequence). V was clipped by 0 bases and J by 6 bases; unmatched bases: 6. The CDR3 sequence is CASSLVRGSGNEQFF. In DNA form, the CDR3 reads TGTGCCAGCAGCTTGGTACGCGGGAGCGGCAATGAGCAGTTCTTC. The full variable domain, its missing parts supplied by reference TRBV5-4 and TRBJ2-1, is ETGVTQSPTHLIKTRGQQVTLRCSSQSGHNTVSWYQQALGQGPQFIFQYYREEENGRGNFPPRFSGLQFPNYSSELNVNALELDDSALYLCASSLVRGSGNEQFFGPGTRLTVL.

This clone has a single count. The chain recombines TRBV30 with TRBJ2-1; TRBD1 aligns across 7 bases. The CDR3 totals 13 residues. Germline loops: CDR1 GTSNPN, CDR2 SVGIG (reference sequence). V was clipped by 2 bases and J by 5 bases; unmatched bases: 3. This CDR3 reads CAWSHRGNNEQFF. The CDR3 bases are TGTGCCTGGAGTCACAGGGGAAACAATGAGCAGTTCTTC.

This clone occurred a few times. The chain combines TRBV5-5 with TRBJ1-1; perhaps TRBD1 as D (6 bases). The CDR3 runs 14 residues. V lost 3 bases and J 3 bases, leaving 12 bases between the germline ends. Germline assignment: CDR1 SGHKS and CDR2 YYEKEE (reference sequence). CDR3 loop: CASSWGGQYTEAFF. In nucleotides, the CDR3 is TGTGCCAGCAGCTGGGGCGGACAGTACACTGAAGCTTTCTTT.

This clone was seen only once. V is TRBV11-2 and J is TRBJ2-1; D remains unclear. This CDR3 has 14 residues. Trimming took off 1 base at V and 7 bases at J, with 11 bases between the two ends. Per germline, CDR1 SGHAT and CDR2 FQNNGV. CDR3 sequence (DNA): TGTGCCAGCAGCTTAGCGGGTACTACTAATGAGCAGTTCTTC. Translation gives CASSLAGTTNEQFF.

The chain links TRBV18 to TRBJ2-3; TRBD1 matches 7 bases. Germline V lookup: CDR1 KGHSH, CDR2 LQKENI. Trimming took 6 bases from V and 0 from J; bases not matched to a gene: 6. The CDR3 sequence is 15 residues long. This CDR3 reads CASSRDSSSTDTQYF. The CDR3 DNA reads TGTGCCAGCTCCCGGGACAGCAGTAGCACAGATACGCAGTATTTT.

The gene calls are TRBV7-2 and TRBJ1-4; maybe TRBD1 (5 bases). Trimming took 4 bases from V and 8 from J, leaving 17 bases between them. In germline, CDR1 is SGHTA, CDR2 FQGNSA. The CDR3 has 15 amino acids. CDR3 sequence (DNA): TGTGCCAGCAGCTCCCAGGGCGGTTTCGGGGAAAAACTGTTTTTT. Translation gives CASSSQGGFGEKLFF.

The chain carries TRBV6-6 and TRBJ1-1; perhaps TRBD1 as D (6 bases). Deletions cut 6 bases from V and 5 bases from J, with 13 bases between. CDR3 length: 13 amino acids. Germline CDR1 and CDR2: MNHNY and SVGAGI (reference sequence). In nucleotides, the CDR3 is TGTGCCAGCAGACAGGGATTGGGAACTGAAGCTTTCTTT. It encodes CASRQGLGTEAFF.

This clone has a single count. The CDR3 DNA sequence: TGTGCCAGCAGACCTTTGACAGTCTATGGCTACACCTTC. It codes for CASRPLTVYGYTF. V and J are TRBV11-2 and TRBJ1-2; tentative D call: TRBD1 (5 bases). This CDR3 has 13 amino acids. Germline CDR1 is SGHAT and CDR2 is FQNNGV. V was pared by 6 bases and J by 4 bases, with 12 bases between.

The CDR3 loop is CASSSPRAGGYNEQFF. In DNA, the CDR3 is TGTGCCAGCAGTTCCCCTAGGGCGGGGGGTTACAATGAGCAGTTCTTC. The V call is TRBV6-2 or TRBV6-3, the J call TRBJ2-1; 8 bases agree with TRBD2. Unmatched junction bases numbered 9, after V lost 4 bases and J lost 4 bases. CDR1 is MNHEY, CDR2 SVGEGT, per germline. This CDR3 spans 16 amino acids.